This T cell receptor (beta chain) was captured in a study of cytomegalovirus exposure and HLA in healthy donors. Study findings and constraints: Productive rates of about 90% or about 30% were seen for most TCR beta V segments in an earlier analysis. Roughly uniform sequencing depth across donors was assumed, possibly incorrectly. The likely explanation for a cluster of highly shared sequence variants was sequencing artifact.

Each donor's status was that of a healthy bone marrow donor. Germline V gene lookup returns CDR1 MNHNY and CDR2 SVGAGI (reference sequence). V was cut by 0 bases and J by 8 bases, with 8 bases left in between. This CDR3 is 13 amino acids long. Researchers ran the PCR with 60 Vbeta and 13 Jbeta primers. Measured with immunoSEQ multiplex PCR; TCRdb has only the in-frame clones, and not every one. The table shows approximately 190,000 clones, with about four fifths occurring only once. In regard to this clone: Its target is unknown.

Sequencing input: PBMCs. The TCR was taken from a woman between 50 and 59 years old in good health and CMV-seropositive. The chain has TRBV6-6 and TRBJ2-1; D may be TRBD1 (5 bases). The CDR3 is CASSYSSRDEQFF. The CDR3 DNA follows: TGTGCCAGCAGTTACTCGTCCAGGGATGAGCAGTTCTTC.